The T cell receptor beta chain described here comes from a study of T cell repertoires in cytomegalovirus infection. As for the study in general: Both a matching HLA type and CMV infection were indicated by public TCR beta signatures.

Study outcomes and limitations: Ex vivo, HLA-C-restricted CMV-specific TCR beta clonotypes prevailed over the rest of the response.

Via MiXCR, TCRdb re-called the reads, giving one row per CDR3 protein. The data contain about half a million distinct CDR3 sequences, about 33% of them seen just once; the ten biggest clones take up roughly 15%. As regards this clonotype: Its specificity is unknown.

CDR1 and CDR2 (germline): MDHEN, SYDVKM. V shed 2 bases, J shed 7 bases, and the junction held 5 bases outside the gene matches. The CDR3 is 15 residues long. The chain is built from TRBV28 and TRBJ2-2, with 9 bases lining up with TRBD2. This TCR came from a human donor in good health (CMV status not recorded). Some clones in this sample may be carry-over from other donors' samples. Sample: cultured PBMCs, taken from culture after CMV antigen stimulation. The CDR3 DNA follows: TGTGCCAGCAGTTTAGGACTAGCGTGGTTCGGGGAGCTGTTTTTT. Residues: CASSLGLAWFGELFF.